These 32 T cell receptor beta chains were all obtained from the same sample, sequenced in a study of cytomegalovirus exposure and HLA in healthy donors. PCR was performed using 60 Vbeta and 13 Jbeta primers. The protocol was immunoSEQ multiplex PCR, while the TCRdb copy is restricted to in-frame clones and leaves out a portion. The sample lists roughly 160,000 clones, about 80% occurring once. The specimen sequenced was PBMCs. The receptors were sampled from a woman aged 45-60 years in good health and CMV-seronegative.

The chain links TRBV18 to TRBJ1-2; possible D gene TRBD1, 5 bases. V lost 3 bases to trimming and J lost 5 bases, with 10 bases between them. The CDR3 contains 13 residues. Germline CDR1 is KGHSH and CDR2 is LQKENI. Here the CDR3 DNA reads TGTGCCAGCTCACCGGAAAGGGGTTATGGCTACACCTTC. Residues: CASSPERGYGYTF.

This clone was recorded only once. The CDR3 sequence: CASSDSYQSEAFF. The CDR3 region has the DNA TGTGCCAGCAGTGACTCGTATCAGTCTGAAGCTTTCTTT. The chain uses TRBV6-4 and TRBJ1-1; D is ambiguous. The CDR3 has 13 amino acids. Trimming left V 0 bases short and J 6 bases short, with 8 bases between. The germline CDR1 and CDR2 sequences are MRHNA and SNTAGT.

This clone was observed a few times. The chain has TRBV29-1 and TRBJ2-5; the D is unclear. Germline V lookup: CDR1 SQVTM, CDR2 ANQGSEA. There are 11 residues in the CDR3. The V end was cut by 3 bases, the J end by 2 bases, with 4 bases between. The CDR3 DNA sequence: TGCAGCGTTGAGTTACAAGAGACCCAGTACTTC. As protein: CSVELQETQYF.

CDR3 sequence: CASSSQGGTEAFF. DNA of the CDR3: TGTGCCAGCAGCTCGCAGGGGGGCACTGAAGCTTTCTTT. This chain uses TRBV7-3 with TRBJ1-1; the match to TRBD1 covers 7 bases. This CDR3 is 13 amino acids long. The germline V gene has CDR1 SGHTA and CDR2 FQGTGA. V dropped 4 bases and J dropped 4; count of bases not matched to a gene: 3.

V usage is TRBV27 and J usage is TRBJ2-7; 13 nucleotides align to TRBD2. V lost 8 bases to trimming and J lost 0 bases; unmatched junction nucleotides: 4. Germline values: CDR1 MNHEY, CDR2 SMNVEV (reference sequence). The CDR3 contains 15 residues. The CDR3 here is CASGTSGMLSYEQYF. The CDR3 region has the DNA TGTGCCAGCGGGACTAGCGGGATGCTCTCCTACGAGCAGTACTTC.

V usage is TRBV13 and J usage is TRBJ2-3; TRBD2 agrees at 12 bases. The CDR3 sequence is 17 residues long. Looked up from germline, CDR1 is PRHDT and CDR2 is FYEKMQ (reference sequence). Unmatched junction bases numbered 3, after V lost 2 bases and J lost 0 bases. The CDR3 DNA follows: TGTGCCAGCAGCTTACGGGGGACTAGCGGGAGCACAGATACGCAGTATTTT. Translating it yields CASSLRGTSGSTDTQYF.

The chain recombines TRBV27 with TRBJ1-1; 8 positions agree with TRBD1. CDR3 length: 15 residues. V gave up 8 bases and J gave up 0 bases; unmatched junction bases: 8. Germline V gene data show CDR1 as MNHEY and CDR2 as SMNVEV (reference sequence). CDR3 sequence (DNA): TGTGCCAGCCGCAGGGGGCAGGATATGAACACTGAAGCTTTCTTT. It codes for CASRRGQDMNTEAFF.

On this clone itself: At one boundary the junction diverges from the germline segment, which might be a read error. CDR3 sequence: CVSRRDFGEQYF. For the CDR3, the DNA is TGTGTCAGCAGGAGAGACTTTGGCGAGCAGTACTTC. This chain uses TRBV14 with TRBJ2-7; D is undetermined. The germline gives CDR1 SGHDN, CDR2 FVKESK. The CDR3 covers 12 residues.

This chain joins TRBV30 and TRBJ1-2; 9 bases agree with TRBD1. V was clipped by 5 bases and J by 0 bases; unmatched bases: 13. This CDR3 comprises 17 residues. CDR1 GTSNPN and CDR2 SVGIG come from the germline V gene (reference sequence). CDR3 in amino acids: CAWATGTGHRPNYGYTF. Written as DNA, the CDR3 is TGTGCCTGGGCAACCGGGACAGGGCACCGACCTAACTATGGCTACACCTTC.

The rearrangement uses TRBV9 and TRBJ1-4; D call uncertain. Germline CDR1 is SGDLS and CDR2 is YYNGEE. V was clipped by 0 bases and J by 8 bases, with 11 bases between them. This CDR3 contains 14 residues. The CDR3 reads CASSVESLPEKLFF. DNA for the CDR3: TGTGCCAGCAGCGTAGAGAGTCTCCCCGAAAAACTGTTTTTT.

The chain links TRBV28 to TRBJ1-1, with 11 bases identical to TRBD1. V lost 10 bases, J lost 5 bases, and 9 bases stayed unmatched. The CDR3 extends over 14 amino acids. CDR1 and CDR2 from the germline V gene are MDHEN and SYDVKM. DNA of the CDR3: TGTGCCATCGAACCGGGACAGGGGGTGACTGAAGCTTTCTTT. Its protein is CAIEPGQGVTEAFF. Full variable domain (remainder filled in from reference TRBV28 and TRBJ1-1): DVKVTQSSRYLVKRTGEKVFLECVQDMDHENMFWYRQDPGLGLRLIYFSYDVKMKEKGDIPEGYSVSREKKERFSLILESASTNQTSMYLCAIEPGQGVTEAFFGQGTRLTVV.

Only a few counts were recorded for this clone. V gene TRBV28 combines with J gene TRBJ1-5, with D possibly being TRBD1 (5 bases). Germline V gene sequence: CDR1 MDHEN, CDR2 SYDVKM. This CDR3 is built from 15 residues. Trimming removed 6 bases from V and 0 bases from J, with 12 bases in between. The CDR3 region has the DNA TGTGCCAGCAGGAGAGACAGTTATAGCAATCAGCCCCAGCATTTT. It translates to CASRRDSYSNQPQHF.

The chain uses TRBV28 and TRBJ1-5; D remains unclear. This CDR3 contains 12 residues. Trimming removed 8 bases at V and 6 bases at J, with 11 bases between. Germline values: CDR1 MDHEN, CDR2 SYDVKM. Written as DNA, the CDR3 is TGTGCCAGCTCCTTTTGGGCTCAGCCCCAGCATTTT. This gives the protein CASSFWAQPQHF.

The table lists this clone with a few counts. V gene TRBV4-3 combines with J gene TRBJ2-1; D is possibly TRBD2 (6 bases). The CDR3 consists of 15 residues. Trimming removed 4 bases from V and 0 bases from J, with 10 bases in between. Germline assignment: CDR1 LGHNA and CDR2 YSLEER. The CDR3 nucleotides read TGCGCCAGCAGCCGGGGGACTGCCTCCTACAATGAGCAGTTCTTC. It specifies CASSRGTASYNEQFF.

The chain couples TRBV5-5 to TRBJ1-1; D not certain. The CDR3 sequence is 14 residues long. The germline V gene encodes CDR1 SGHKS and CDR2 YYEKEE (reference sequence). V lost 7 bases and J lost 0, with 13 bases in between. In DNA form, the CDR3 reads TGTGCCAGCTCCCAGCACGGGGTGAACACTGAAGCTTTCTTT. This gives the protein CASSQHGVNTEAFF. Together with reference TRBV5-5 and TRBJ1-1, the CDR3 gives the full variable domain: DAGVTQSPTHLIKTRGQQVTLRCSPISGHKSVSWYQQVLGQGPQFIFQYYEKEERGRGNFPDRFSARQFPNYSSELNVNALLLGDSALYLCASSQHGVNTEAFFGQGTRLTVV.

The CDR3 spells CASSLTVGTEAFF. The DNA for the CDR3 is TGTGCCAGCAGCTTGACAGTGGGCACTGAAGCTTTCTTT. The rearrangement joins TRBV5-8 to TRBJ1-1, with unresolved D. Germline loops: CDR1 SGHTS, CDR2 YDEGEE. This CDR3 has 13 amino acids. Trimming left V 1 base short and J 4 bases short, with 8 bases between.

The chain carries TRBV6-6 and TRBJ1-1; D not resolved. V was shortened by 6 bases and J by 0 bases, with 14 bases between the two germline ends. CDR1 is MNHNY and CDR2 is SVGAGI in the germline V gene (reference sequence). The CDR3 runs to 15 residues. The CDR3 loop reads CASSPRGRMNTEAFF. The CDR3 nucleotides are TGTGCCAGCAGCCCACGAGGTAGAATGAACACTGAAGCTTTCTTT.

The chain employs TRBV6-5 and TRBJ1-1; D is unresolved. The CDR3 has 13 residues. Germline CDR1 reads MNHEY; CDR2 reads SVGAGI. Between the trimmed V and J ends, which lost 7 bases and 2 bases, there was a span of 11 bases. This CDR3 reads CASNRNTNTEAFF. The CDR3 nucleotides read TGTGCCAGCAACCGAAACACCAACACTGAAGCTTTCTTT.

This chain uses TRBV28 with TRBJ1-2; D is unresolved. In germline, CDR1 is MDHEN, CDR2 SYDVKM. The ends were cut back, 3 bases at V and 7 bases at J, with 6 bases in the middle. This CDR3 has 11 residues. Written as DNA, the CDR3 is TGTGCCAGCAGTTTGAGTAGTGGCTACACCTTC. Translation gives CASSLSSGYTF.

The V call is TRBV19, the J call TRBJ2-5; possible D gene TRBD2, 6 bases. CDR3 length: 13 amino acids. Per the germline V gene, CDR1 is LNHDA and CDR2 is SQIVND (reference sequence). V lost 6 bases and J lost 2, with 10 bases in between. CDR3 DNA: TGTGCCAGTAGATACCGGGGGCAAGAGACCCAGTACTTC. It translates to CASRYRGQETQYF. Looking up the rest from reference TRBV19 and TRBJ2-5 gives the full variable domain: DGGITQSPKYLFRKEGQNVTLSCEQNLNHDAMYWYRQDPGQGLRLIYYSQIVNDFQKGDIAEGYSVSREKKESFPLTVTSAQKNPTAFYLCASRYRGQETQYFGPGTRLLVL.

The rearrangement uses TRBV5-1 and TRBJ1-3, with a tentative D call TRBD1 (6 bases). The CDR3 contains 15 residues. Germline-derived CDR1 and CDR2 are SGHRS and YFSETQ. The V and J ends lost 0 bases and 0 bases respectively, with 7 bases between them. The CDR3 DNA reads TGCGCCAGCAGCTTGGAAGGGGGCTCTGGAAACACCATATATTTT. It yields the protein CASSLEGGSGNTIYF.

The CDR3: CASSLWTGGTYGYTF. The CDR3 DNA reads as TGTGCCAGCAGTTTATGGACAGGGGGCACCTATGGCTACACCTTC. This chain uses TRBV28 with TRBJ1-2; 10 positions agree with TRBD1. Germline CDR1 reads MDHEN; CDR2 reads SYDVKM. This CDR3 has 15 amino acids. Unmatched junction bases numbered 2, after V lost 0 bases and J lost 4 bases.

The V and J genes are TRBV9 and TRBJ2-5, with a weak D call TRBD1 (6 bases). The CDR3 is made up of 14 amino acids. Germline CDR1 SGDLS, CDR2 YYNGEE. V gave up 0 bases and J gave up 3 bases, with 9 bases separating them. The CDR3 DNA sequence: TGTGCCAGCAGCGTAGGTAACAGGGAAGAGACCCAGTACTTC. Protein: CASSVGNREETQYF. Supplemented by reference TRBV9 and TRBJ2-5, the full variable domain reads DSGVTQTPKHLITATGQRVTLRCSPRSGDLSVYWYQQSLDQGLQFLIQYYNGEERAKGNILERFSAQQFPDLHSELNLSSLELGDSALYFCASSVGNREETQYFGPGTRLLVL.

The V and J genes are TRBV5-1 and TRBJ2-1; 7 positions match TRBD2. The CDR3 extends over 13 amino acids. CDR1 and CDR2 from the germline V gene are SGHRS and YFSETQ. V was clipped by 6 bases and J by 4 bases; unmatched bases: 4. The CDR3 is CASTSGSYNEQFF. The DNA of the CDR3 is TGCGCCAGCACTAGCGGCAGTTACAATGAGCAGTTCTTC.

V is TRBV7-9 and J is TRBJ2-7; 7 bases align to TRBD2. The V segment lost 8 bases and the J segment 3 bases; nucleotides outside the gene matches: 4. The CDR3 has 12 amino acids. CDR1 is SEHNR, CDR2 FQNEAQ, per germline (reference sequence). The CDR3 DNA follows: TGTGCCAGCCGGGGAGGGCACTACGAGCAGTACTTC. It translates to CASRGGHYEQYF.

This chain links TRBV7-3 with TRBJ1-2; 8 nucleotides align to TRBD1. There are 17 residues in the CDR3. The V segment lost 1 base and the J segment 3 bases; nucleotides outside the gene matches: 10. CDR1 SGHTA and CDR2 FQGTGA come from the germline V gene. The chain's CDR3 is CASSLNRVRGLDYGYTF. The CDR3 bases are TGTGCCAGCAGCTTAAACCGAGTCAGGGGGCTTGACTATGGCTACACCTTC.

This chain links TRBV19 with TRBJ1-1; a possible D gene is TRBD1 (5 bases). Trimming cost V 4 bases and J 4 bases, with 10 bases left between them. This CDR3 has 13 amino acids. CDR1 is LNHDA, CDR2 SQIVND, per germline (reference sequence). The CDR3 DNA reads as TGTGCCAGTAGTACGCAGGGAGGCACTGAAGCTTTCTTT. Its protein is CASSTQGGTEAFF. The full variable domain, its missing parts supplied by reference TRBV19 and TRBJ1-1, is DGGITQSPKYLFRKEGQNVTLSCEQNLNHDAMYWYRQDPGQGLRLIYYSQIVNDFQKGDIAEGYSVSREKKESFPLTVTSAQKNPTAFYLCASSTQGGTEAFFGQGTRLTVV.

This chain connects TRBV5-1 to TRBJ1-5; 9 bases match TRBD1. Germline CDR1 reads SGHRS; CDR2 reads YFSETQ. CDR3 length: 14 amino acids. Trimming cost V 4 bases and J 5 bases; bases outside gene matches: 4. CDR3 nucleotide sequence: TGCGCCAGCAGCCTTACAGGGGGCGATCAGCCCCAGCATTTT. It is translated as CASSLTGGDQPQHF.

The chain joins TRBV10-3 to TRBJ1-2; D uncertain. Trimming took 4 bases from V and 5 from J, leaving 8 bases between them. The CDR3 loop spans 12 amino acids. Germline V gene data show CDR1 as ENHRY and CDR2 as SYGVKD. The CDR3 loop is CAISGARYGYTF. CDR3 sequence (DNA): TGTGCCATCAGTGGGGCCAGATATGGCTACACCTTC.

The rearrangement uses TRBV28 and TRBJ2-7; the D gene is possibly TRBD2 (7 bases). CDR1 is MDHEN, CDR2 SYDVKM, per germline. V gave up 8 bases and J gave up 4 bases, with 21 bases separating them. The CDR3 length is 15 residues. The CDR3 DNA is TGTGCCAGCGCCATAGGGGGGGCTACGGTATACGAGCAGTACTTC. It translates to CASAIGGATVYEQYF.

As for this clone: One junction end disagrees with the germline gene, perhaps due to a read error. CDR3 in amino acids: CASTEGGNSPLHF. CDR3 nucleotide sequence: TGTGCCAGCACTGAAGGGGGCAATTCACCCCTCCACTTT. V is TRBV2 and J is TRBJ1-6; 7 positions agree with TRBD1. This CDR3 comprises 13 residues. Per the germline V gene, CDR1 is SNHLY and CDR2 is FYNNEI.

This clone was counted only a few times. The chain has TRBV9 and TRBJ2-4, with D possibly matching TRBD1 (6 bases). The CDR3 is made up of 13 amino acids. V lost 3 bases and J lost 8, with 12 bases in between. Looked up from germline, CDR1 is SGDLS and CDR2 is YYNGEE. CDR3 in DNA: TGTGCCAGCAGCGGTGCAAAGGGGGACATTCAGTACTTC. It translates to CASSGAKGDIQYF.